The rows below give T cell receptor beta chains drawn from one sample of a study of T cells in Graves' hyperthyroidism and ophthalmopathy. TCRdb itself ran the multiplex PCR reads through MiXCR, one entry per CDR3 protein. Of 33,000 or so distinct CDR3 sequences in the sample, roughly 49% were seen once. Specimen: blood. These receptors were taken from a woman in her forties or fifties with Graves' hyperthyroidism that later progressed to Graves' ophthalmopathy. The CDR3 runs from the conserved cysteine through the conserved F or W. A D gene is named only where the DNA matches it firmly. Not all rows give a size; the values are once, few, many and, for expanded clones, a class.

D gene	clone size	V gene	J gene	CDR3 DNA	CDR3 protein
.	many	TRBV7-2	TRBJ1-2	TGTGCCAGCAGCTTAGGCACACAGGGATTGCACACCTTC	CASSLGTQGLHTF
TRBD2	many	TRBV2	TRBJ2-1	TGTGCCAGCAAAAGCGGGAGCTCCTACAATGAGCAGTTCTTC	CASKSGSSYNEQFF
TRBD2	many	TRBV19	TRBJ2-5	TGTGCCAGTACCCAAGGGGCTAGCGGGAGCCAAGAGACCCAGTACTTC	CASTQGASGSQETQYF
TRBD2	many	TRBV2	TRBJ2-7	TGTGCCAGCAGCTCCGGCGGGAGTTCCGAGCAGTACTTC	CASSSGGSSEQYF
.	many	TRBV20-1	TRBJ1-2	TGCAGTGCTCCCCTAGAATTATTGGACTATGGCTACACCTTC	CSAPLELLDYGYTF
.	.	TRBV25-1	TRBJ1-5	TGTGCCAGCAGTGCTAGTGGAGCTGGGGAGGATCAGCCCCAGCATTTT	CASSASGAGEDQPQHF
TRBD1	many	TRBV5-1	TRBJ2-7	TGCGCCAGCAGCCCCGGGGACAGAAGCTCCTACGAGCAGTACTTC	CASSPGDRSSYEQYF
TRBD2	.	TRBV24-1	TRBJ2-3	TGTGCCACCAGTAATTTTGGCGGGAGATCACTGGTGGGAACAGATACGCAGTATTTT	CATSNFGGRSLVGTDTQYF
.	.	TRBV2	TRBJ1-2	TGTGCCAGCAGTGAAGCGGGCAGATCCTTCGGCTACACCTTC	CASSEAGRSFGYTF
TRBD1	.	TRBV9	TRBJ2-1	TGTGCCAGCAGCGTTATGGGGGACAGGGGTGTGGGTGAGCAGTTCTTC	CASSVMGDRGVGEQFF
TRBD1	many	TRBV3-1	TRBJ1-2	TGTGCCAGCAGCCGTTCCCTGACAGGGGTTAACTATGGCTACACCTTC	CASSRSLTGVNYGYTF
TRBD1	.	TRBV9	TRBJ2-3	TGTGCCAGCAGCGCCAAGACAGGACAGGGGTACCCAGATACGCAGTATTTT	CASSAKTGQGYPDTQYF
.	many	TRBV19	TRBJ1-1	TGTGCCAGTAGTATAGATGGAACAGGCCTCGAGACTGAAGCTTTCTTT	CASSIDGTGLETEAFF
TRBD1	many	TRBV30	TRBJ2-2	TGTGCCTGGAGTGTGGCCGGGACAGATGTCGGGGAGCTGTTTTTT	CAWSVAGTDVGELFF
TRBD2	many	TRBV20-1	TRBJ2-3	TGCAGTGCTAGCGGGAGGGGTGGCACAGATACGCAGTATTTT	CSASGRGGTDTQYF
.	many	TRBV6-1	TRBJ2-2	TGTGCCAGCAAAGGAGGGGGGGAGGACACCGGGGAGCTGTTTTTT	CASKGGGEDTGELFF
TRBD1	few	TRBV3-1	TRBJ2-6	TGTGCCAGCAGCCAAGCACCCCCGGACAGGGGGCTTTTTGGGGCCAACGTCCTGACTTTC	CASSQAPPDRGLFGANVLTF
TRBD1	.	TRBV20-1	TRBJ1-2	TGCAGTGCTACGGACACAGGGGATGGCTACACCTTC	CSATDTGDGYTF
.	many	TRBV7-9	TRBJ1-4	TGTGCCAGCAGCGCCCGGTGGAATGAAAAACTGTTTTTT	CASSARWNEKLFF
.	many	TRBV12-3/TRBV12-4	TRBJ1-6	TGTGCCAGCAGTTTGAGTCTCGGGACCTCACCCCTCCACTTT	CASSLSLGTSPLHF
.	.	TRBV20-1	TRBJ2-5	TGCAGTGCCAGGAGGGAGACCCAGTACTTC	CSARRETQYF
TRBD1	.	TRBV19	TRBJ2-1	TGTGCCAGTAGCTATCAGACAGGGGGCCTAAATGAGCAGTTCTTC	CASSYQTGGLNEQFF
.	many	TRBV5-1	TRBJ1-4	TGCGCCAGCAGCCCGGAGTGGGGGGGCGAAAAACTGTTTTTT	CASSPEWGGEKLFF
TRBD1	.	TRBV6-5	TRBJ1-2	TGTGCCAGCGGTCGGACAGGGAGCGGCTACACCTTC	CASGRTGSGYTF
.	.	TRBV12-3/TRBV12-4	TRBJ2-7	TGTGCCAGCAGTCATTCCTACGAGCAGCACTTC	CASSHSYEQHF
.	many	TRBV27	TRBJ2-7	TGTGCCAGCAGTTTAGCGCGCCACTCCTACGAGCAGTACTTC	CASSLARHSYEQYF
TRBD1	.	TRBV19	TRBJ1-5	TGTGCCAGTAGTAGGTGGGACAGGGGTCGCAATCAGCCCCAGCATTTT	CASSRWDRGRNQPQHF